One sample yielded the 12 T cell receptor beta chains listed below, sequenced in a study of blood T cell repertoires in COVID-19. Method: immunoSEQ multiplex PCR; TCRdb's copy keeps in-frame clones and lacks some. This sample carries more than 200,000 clones, around 90% of them seen once, and the ten largest clones take approximately 7.3%. Sequenced material: PBMCs or T cells enriched from blood (not recorded which). The receptors originated from a man younger than 45 in a cohort exposed to, infected with or recovered from COVID-19 (not recorded which).

The chain joins TRBV11-2 to TRBJ2-3; possibly TRBD2 for D (5 bases). The ends were cut back, 5 bases at V and 13 bases at J, with 22 bases in the middle. The CDR3 totals 14 residues. Germline-derived CDR1 and CDR2 are SGHAT and FQNNGV. CDR3 sequence: CASSPPRERLREYF. The CDR3 nucleotides read TGTGCCAGCAGCCCCCCCCGGGAAAGGTTGAGGGAGTATTTT.

The V and J genes are TRBV5-4 and TRBJ2-5; TRBD2 matches 9 bases. V lost 4 bases, J lost 1 base, and 11 bases stayed unmatched. Germline CDR1 is SGHNT and CDR2 is YYREEE (reference sequence). There are 17 residues in the CDR3. CDR3 in amino acids: CASSPVAAGGFQETQYF. In nucleotides, the CDR3 is TGTGCCAGCAGCCCCGTGGCGGCGGGAGGGTTCCAAGAGACCCAGTACTTC.

The chain joins TRBV19 to TRBJ2-7; D not resolved. CDR1 is LNHDA and CDR2 is SQIVND in the germline V gene (reference sequence). The CDR3 has 14 amino acids. The germline V and J ends were trimmed by 4 bases and 1 base, with 11 bases remaining between them. The CDR3 DNA is TGTGCCAGTAGTAATGGTTTAGTTTCCTACGAGCAGTACTTC. This codes for CASSNGLVSYEQYF. The full variable domain, in which reference TRBV19 and TRBJ2-7 provide the parts outside the CDR3, is DGGITQSPKYLFRKEGQNVTLSCEQNLNHDAMYWYRQDPGQGLRLIYYSQIVNDFQKGDIAEGYSVSREKKESFPLTVTSAQKNPTAFYLCASSNGLVSYEQYFGPGTRLTVT.

V and J are TRBV27 and TRBJ2-3, with 13 bases that match TRBD2. The junction had 10 bases not matched to a gene; V was cut back by 5 bases and J by 5 bases. Germline V gene data show CDR1 as MNHEY and CDR2 as SMNVEV (reference sequence). The CDR3 is 17 residues long. The CDR3 region has the DNA TGTGCCAGCAGTAGAGGAGGACTAGCGGGAGTGGGAGATACGCAGTATTTT. This encodes CASSRGGLAGVGDTQYF.

The chain carries TRBV6-5 and TRBJ1-6; 11 bases are shared with TRBD1. J lost 7 bases, V lost 2 bases, and 1 base had no gene match. The CDR3 contains 15 residues. Germline-derived CDR1 and CDR2 are MNHEY and SVGAGI. Written as DNA, the CDR3 is TGTGCCAGCAGTTACGGGACAGGGGGAAATTCACCCCTCCACTTT. Its translation: CASSYGTGGNSPLHF.

The chain uses TRBV29-1 and TRBJ1-1; D ambiguous. The CDR3 is 13 residues long. Germline V gene sequence: CDR1 SQVTM, CDR2 ANQGSEA. V lost 6 bases, J lost 1 base, and 12 bases lay in between. The CDR3 region is CSVGHTQNTEAFF. In DNA, the CDR3 is TGCAGCGTGGGCCACACCCAGAACACTGAAGCTTTCTTT.

The V gene is TRBV11-2, the J gene TRBJ2-7, with 8 positions matching TRBD1. Losses at the gene ends were 3 bases for V and 1 base for J; bases not matched to a gene: 2. The CDR3 length is 14 residues. Germline loops: CDR1 SGHAT, CDR2 FQNNGV. The CDR3 DNA is TGTGCCAGCAGCTTTAACAGGGGGTCCTACGAGCAGTACTTC. Translating gives CASSFNRGSYEQYF.

Comments on this clone: At one boundary the junction diverges from the germline segment, which might be a read error. The V call is TRBV18, the J call TRBJ1-2; the D gene is possibly TRBD1 (5 bases). The length of the CDR3 is 14 residues. CDR1 and CDR2 from the germline V gene are KGHSH and LQKENI. CDR3 bases: TGTGCCAGCTCACCAATTTCCAGGGACTATGGTTACACCTTC. Translation gives CASSPISRDYGYTF.

The chain joins TRBV15 to TRBJ2-7; 8 bases are shared with TRBD1. With 6 bases clipped from V and 6 bases from J, the junction kept 4 bases outside the gene matches. Germline V CDR1 and CDR2: LNHNV, YYDKDF (reference sequence). The CDR3 runs to 12 residues. The CDR3 nucleotides read TGTGCCACCAGAGGCAGGGGGCGCGAGCAGTACTTC. Translated: CATRGRGREQYF.

The chain combines TRBV7-9 with TRBJ2-5, with D maybe TRBD2 (7 bases). The V gene's germline CDR1 is SEHNR and CDR2 FQNEAQ (reference sequence). Trimming took off 6 bases at V and 5 bases at J, with 19 bases between the two ends. The length of the CDR3 is 15 residues. CDR3 DNA: TGTGCCAGCAGACCGACGGGGGGCGAGATGGAGACCCAGTACTTC. Translation gives CASRPTGGEMETQYF.

This chain links TRBV7-3 with TRBJ1-2, with 8 bases matching TRBD1. This CDR3 comprises 15 residues. Germline lookup yields CDR1 SGHTA and CDR2 FQGTGA. V was clipped by 0 bases and J by 6 bases; unmatched bases: 6. CDR3 residues: CASSLTVGQGNGYTF. CDR3 coding DNA: TGTGCCAGCAGCTTAACGGTCGGACAGGGAAATGGCTACACCTTC.

The chain carries TRBV6-2 or TRBV6-3 and TRBJ2-6, with unresolved D. There are 17 residues in the CDR3. Trimming pared 0 bases from V and 0 bases from J, leaving 9 bases between. Germline V gives CDR1 MNHEY, CDR2 SVGEGT. CDR3 region: CASSYSRRVSGANVLTF. CDR3 coding DNA: TGTGCCAGCAGTTACTCCCGTCGGGTCTCTGGGGCCAACGTCCTGACTTTC.